This TCR beta chain was obtained from a study of PD-1 blockade in classical Hodgkin lymphoma. Overall study results and limits: By C4D1, diversity of CD4+ TCRs had risen significantly, whereas that of CD8+ TCRs had not. When nivolumab was started under 1 year after ASCT, patients were excluded. For complete responders, baseline diversity was comparable to that of newly diagnosed patients.

As to this clone: Antigen: not known.

The assay was immunoSEQ multiplex PCR, and TCRdb's table has in-frame clones only and misses some. The repertoire includes tens of thousands of clones, about 88% of them detected once, and more than 7.5% sits in the top ten. Each and every patient relapsed after autologous stem cell transplantation, and patients got differing brentuximab vedotin exposure. Each best response was a complete response, a partial response or progressive disease. Looked up from germline, CDR1 is SGHAT and CDR2 is FQNNGV. The CDR3 length is 15 residues. V was clipped by 1 base and J by 0 bases; unmatched bases: 2. The gene calls are TRBV11-2 and TRBJ2-7, with 8 positions matching TRBD2. The sample was peripheral blood mononuclear cells (PBMCs), taken at baseline. The receptor was isolated from a human donor with classical Hodgkin lymphoma. The CDR3 protein is CASSLVSGDSYEQYF. CDR3 sequence (DNA): TGTGCCAGCAGCTTAGTTAGCGGGGACTCCTACGAGCAGTACTTC. The complete variable domain, with remaining parts taken from reference TRBV11-2 and TRBJ2-7, reads EAGVAQSPRYKIIEKRQSVAFWCNPISGHATLYWYQQILGQGPKLLIQFQNNGVVDDSQLPKDRFSAERLKGVDSTLKIQPAKLEDSAVYLCASSLVSGDSYEQYFGPGTRLTVT.